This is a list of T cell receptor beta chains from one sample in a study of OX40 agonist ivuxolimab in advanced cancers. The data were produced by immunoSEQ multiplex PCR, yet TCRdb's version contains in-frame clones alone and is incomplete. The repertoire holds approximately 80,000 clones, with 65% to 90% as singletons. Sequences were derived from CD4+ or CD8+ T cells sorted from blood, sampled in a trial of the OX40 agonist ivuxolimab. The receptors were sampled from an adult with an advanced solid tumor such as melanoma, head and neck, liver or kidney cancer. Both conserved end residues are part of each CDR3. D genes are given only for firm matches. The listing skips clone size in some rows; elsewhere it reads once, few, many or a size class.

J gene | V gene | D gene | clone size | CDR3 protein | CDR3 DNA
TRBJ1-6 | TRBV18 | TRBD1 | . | CASRDGQVAGSPLHF | TGTGCCAGCCGGGATGGACAGGTGGCGGGTTCACCCCTCCACTTT
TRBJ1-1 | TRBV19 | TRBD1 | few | CASKDRGFAEAFF | TGTGCCAGTAAGGACAGGGGGTTCGCTGAAGCTTTCTTT
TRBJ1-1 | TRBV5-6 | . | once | CASSNWHRVTEAFF | TGTGCCAGCAGCAATTGGCACAGGGTCACTGAAGCTTTCTTT
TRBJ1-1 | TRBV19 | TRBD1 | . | CASSMTGKLPEAFF | TGTGCCAGTAGTATGACAGGGAAATTGCCTGAAGCTTTCTTT
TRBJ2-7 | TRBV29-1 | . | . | CSVPGEASEQYF | TGCAGCGTTCCCGGGGAGGCTAGCGAGCAGTACTTC
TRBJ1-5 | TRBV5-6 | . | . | CASSLVGRGDQPQHF | TGTGCCAGCAGCTTGGTGGGTAGGGGTGATCAGCCCCAGCATTTT
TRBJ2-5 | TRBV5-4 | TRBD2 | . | CASSTGTSGGLETQYF | TGTGCCAGCAGCACAGGGACTAGCGGGGGGCTAGAGACCCAGTACTTC
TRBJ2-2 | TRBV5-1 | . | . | CASSLGTEGELFF | TGCGCCAGCAGCTTGGGAACGGAGGGGGAGCTGTTTTTT
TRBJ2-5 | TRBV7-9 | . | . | CASSFRGGRITQETQYF | TGTGCCAGCAGCTTCCGTGGGGGCCGAATAACCCAAGAGACCCAGTACTTC
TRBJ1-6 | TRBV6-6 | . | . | CASSYEINNSPLHF | TGTGCCAGCAGTTACGAGATTAATAATTCACCCCTCCACTTT
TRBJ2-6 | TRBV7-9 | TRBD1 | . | CASTTGTGRTGANVLTF | TGTGCCAGCACCACCGGGACAGGGCGAACGGGGGCCAACGTCCTGACTTTC
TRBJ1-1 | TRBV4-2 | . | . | CASRRVGEAIEAFF | TGTGCCAGCAGGCGGGTCGGGGAGGCCATTGAAGCTTTCTTT
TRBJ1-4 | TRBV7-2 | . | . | CASSLEGSTVNEKLFF | TGTGCCAGCAGCTTAGAGGGGTCGACAGTTAATGAAAAACTGTTTTTT
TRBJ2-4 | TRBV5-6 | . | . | CASSLAGALAKNIQYF | TGTGCCAGCAGCTTGGCCGGGGCGCTAGCCAAAAACATTCAGTACTTC
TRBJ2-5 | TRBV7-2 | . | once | CASSLDGGRETQYF | TGTGCCAGCAGCTTAGATGGGGGTAGGGAGACCCAGTACTTC
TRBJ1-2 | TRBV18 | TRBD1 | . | CASSPTGQNYGYTF | TGTGCCAGCTCACCGACAGGGCAGAACTATGGCTACACCTTC